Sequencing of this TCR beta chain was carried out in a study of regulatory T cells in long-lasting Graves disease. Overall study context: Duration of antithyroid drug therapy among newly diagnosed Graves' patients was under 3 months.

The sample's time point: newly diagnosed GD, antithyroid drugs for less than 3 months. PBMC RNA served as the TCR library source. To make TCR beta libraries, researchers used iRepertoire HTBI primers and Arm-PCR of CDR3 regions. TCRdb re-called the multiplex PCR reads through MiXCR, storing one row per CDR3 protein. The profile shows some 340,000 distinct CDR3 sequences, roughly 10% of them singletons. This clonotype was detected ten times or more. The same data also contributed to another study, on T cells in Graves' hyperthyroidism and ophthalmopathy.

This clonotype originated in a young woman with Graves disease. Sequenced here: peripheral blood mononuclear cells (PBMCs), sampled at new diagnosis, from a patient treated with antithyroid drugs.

The CDR3 DNA follows: TGTGCCAGCAGGATCGGGACAGGGGTTATCGGCTCCTACAATGAGCAGTTCTTC. Its protein product is CASRIGTGVIGSYNEQFF. The chain uses TRBV3-1 and TRBJ2-1, with 10 nucleotides matching TRBD1. J lost 0 bases, V lost 6 bases, and 11 bases had no gene match. The CDR3 runs to 18 residues. The germline V gene has CDR1 LGHDT and CDR2 YNNKEL (reference sequence).